The 4 T cell receptor beta chains in this list originate from one sample, sequenced in a study of beta chain features in type 1 diabetes. Of the isolated RNA, all was reverse transcribed, and so the sequenced material was expressed TCRB transcripts. Libraries were prepared by immunoSEQ multiplex PCR; TCRdb keeps only in-frame clonotypes and omits some of them. The sample consists of 350,000 to 450,000 clones, about 15% of them appearing once. Source material: naive CD4+ T cells from blood. The receptors derive from a young man in good health.

This chain joins TRBV7-3 and TRBJ2-1; D ambiguous. The germline V gene encodes CDR1 SGHTA and CDR2 FQGTGA. Deletions cut 1 base from V and 7 bases from J, with 8 bases between. The CDR3 contains 13 residues. The CDR3 loop reads CASSLSPSNEQFF. The CDR3, as DNA: TGTGCCAGCAGCTTAAGCCCCAGTAATGAGCAGTTCTTC.

V is TRBV19 and J is TRBJ1-2; D perhaps matches TRBD1 (6 bases). The CDR3 has 14 amino acids. The V end lost 9 bases, the J end lost 7 bases, and 21 bases lay between the germline ends. CDR1 is LNHDA and CDR2 is SQIVND in the germline V gene (reference sequence). CDR3 residues: CASLVDRQAVGYTF. In DNA form, the CDR3 reads TGTGCCAGCCTGGTCGACAGACAGGCAGTTGGCTACACCTTC.

J is TRBJ1-1 and V is TRBV29-1; 7 positions match TRBD1. The V gene's germline CDR1 is SQVTM and CDR2 ANQGSEA. This CDR3 is built from 13 residues. V lost 7 bases and J lost 4; bases outside the gene matches: 9. The CDR3 loop reads CSARQGAGTEAFF. CDR3 sequence (DNA): TGCAGCGCTCGACAGGGAGCGGGCACTGAAGCTTTCTTT.

This clone has only a few counts. The rearrangement links TRBV7-2 to TRBJ2-2; D gene ambiguous. V dropped 7 bases and J dropped 0 bases, with 9 bases sitting between them. This CDR3 contains 14 residues. Germline V gene lookup returns CDR1 SGHTA and CDR2 FQGNSA. CDR3 in DNA: TGTGCCAGCACAGACCCCCCGAACACCGGGGAGCTGTTTTTT. This sequence encodes CASTDPPNTGELFF.